This section outlines one T cell receptor beta chain sequence together with its context. Its antigen is currently unknown. Libraries were prepared by immunoSEQ multiplex PCR; TCRdb keeps only in-frame clonotypes and omits some of them. The table has 120,000 or so clones, around nine tenths seen once. The record originates from a study of T cell responses to AZD1222 COVID-19 vaccine. About the study: Samples with a second dose at about 4 or about 12 weeks were pooled together. Study conclusions and caveats: In all cases, repertoires were sampled only after the peak T cell response.

The V and J ends lost 3 bases and 3 bases, in that order; junction bases with no gene match: 11. The CDR3 is 17 amino acids. The germline CDR1 and CDR2 sequences are MNHEY and SMNVEV (reference sequence). The sequenced sample was peripheral blood, obtained on day 0 of AZD1222 vaccination. This clonotype originated in an adult in good health. This chain links TRBV27 with TRBJ1-3, with 7 nucleotides matching TRBD1. CDR3 coding DNA: TGTGCCAGCAGTTTGCGACAGGGTTTAAGAGGTGGAAACACCATATATTTT. Protein sequence: CASSLRQGLRGGNTIYF.